These 3 T cell receptor beta chains came from one sample sequenced in a study of blood T cell repertoires in COVID-19. Generated by immunoSEQ multiplex PCR, the TCRdb table keeps only in-frame clones and is missing some. The data hold roughly 75,000 clones, with about four fifths observed a single time. The specimen sequenced was peripheral blood. The source is a man between 65 and 85 years old with acute or convalescent COVID-19.

This clone occurred a few times. The gene calls are TRBV7-2 and TRBJ2-7; 7 nucleotides align to TRBD2. Germline trimming cut 4 bases from V and 5 bases from J; bases unmatched to any gene: 8. The germline CDR1 and CDR2 sequences are SGHTA and FQGNSA. The CDR3 extends over 14 amino acids. The chain's CDR3 is CASSSFGGGDEQYF. Written as DNA, the CDR3 is TGTGCCAGCAGCTCTTTCGGTGGGGGGGACGAGCAGTACTTC. Full variable domain (outside the CDR3, taken from reference TRBV7-2 and TRBJ2-7): GAGVSQSPSNKVTEKGKDVELRCDPISGHTALYWYRQSLGQGLEFLIYFQGNSAPDKSGLPSDRFSAERTGGSVSTLTIQRTQQEDSAVYLCASSSFGGGDEQYFGPGTRLTVT.

The V call is TRBV4-1, the J call TRBJ2-1, with D maybe TRBD1 (6 bases). Germline V lookup: CDR1 MGHRA, CDR2 YSYEKL. V shed 1 base and J shed 2 bases, with 15 bases lying between them. The CDR3 extends over 17 amino acids. The DNA for the CDR3 is TGCGCCAGCAGCCAAGCGGGTAGGGGGATGACCTACAATGAGCAGTTCTTC. Translation gives CASSQAGRGMTYNEQFF.

The genes are TRBV6-5 and TRBJ2-7; TRBD1 is a possible D gene (5 bases). Trimming pared 2 bases from V and 4 bases from J, leaving 6 bases between. CDR1 is MNHEY, CDR2 SVGAGI, per germline. This CDR3 has 12 residues. The CDR3 here is CASSYDRYEQYF. The CDR3 coding sequence is TGTGCCAGCAGTTACGACAGATACGAGCAGTACTTC.